The present TCR beta chain was sequenced within a study of OX40 agonist ivuxolimab in advanced cancers. Study-level background: Prior therapy, whether anti-PD-1, anti-PD-L1 or anti-CTLA-4, was allowed, and approximately 40% had some.

Study conclusions and caveats: Within 6 weeks, CD4+ and CD8+ blood T cells expanded clonally at 0.1 to 3.0 mg/kg. Researchers report that CD8+ T cells had, on average, more expanded clones than CD4+. Near-lowest levels of clonal expansion characterized partial responders at 0.1-3.0 mg/kg.

The germline V and J ends were trimmed by 9 bases and 2 bases, with 17 bases remaining between them. CDR3 size: 15 residues. Germline CDR1 reads SNHLY; CDR2 reads FYNNEI. Method: immunoSEQ multiplex PCR; TCRdb's copy keeps in-frame clones and lacks some. The sample lists roughly 3,500 clones, about 85% occurring once. Comments on this clone: Its antigen is currently unknown.

The chain carries TRBV2 and TRBJ2-4, with a possible D match to TRBD2 (6 bases). The TCR comes from an adult with an advanced solid tumor such as melanoma, head and neck, liver or kidney cancer. This specimen consisted of CD4+ or CD8+ T cells sorted from blood, obtained in a trial of the OX40 agonist ivuxolimab. CDR3 nucleotide sequence: TGTGCCAGTGAGGAGGGCAGCGGATCCAAAAACATTCAGTACTTC. Protein sequence: CASEEGSGSKNIQYF.